One and the same sample provided the 17 T cell receptor beta chains below, sequenced in a study of Tregs in tolerant kidney transplant recipients. Libraries were prepared by immunoSEQ multiplex PCR; TCRdb keeps only in-frame clonotypes and omits some of them. The table lists over 45,000 clones. The source was CD4+ T cells from blood, collected before the transplant. The origin of the receptors is a human donor who received a combined kidney and bone marrow transplant.

Concerning this clone itself: The sequenced fragment ends 3 residues before the CDR3 boundary, so the rest is inferred from the germline J gene. The chain joins TRBV5-1 to TRBJ2-1, with 8 bases fitting TRBD2. Trimming removed 9 bases from V and 0 bases from J; junction bases left unmatched: 11. The germline gives CDR1 SGHRS, CDR2 YFSETQ. The CDR3 is 16 residues long. CDR3 region: CATMRTSGSSYNEQFF. Partial CDR3 DNA: TGCGCCACCATGCGAACCAGCGGGAGCTCCTACAATGAG.

To note about this clone: Read sequence stops 3 residues before the CDR3 end, and the germline J gene provides the missing end. The chain recombines TRBV5-1 with TRBJ2-5, with D possibly being TRBD2 (6 bases). Trimming left V 4 bases short and J 2 bases short, with 15 bases between. CDR1 and CDR2 from the germline V gene are SGHRS and YFSETQ. The CDR3 extends over 15 amino acids. CDR3 DNA, as far as it was read: TGCGCCAGCAGCACGGGCTTGGGACTGCAAGAGACC. This codes for CASSTGLGLQET. The CDR3 as a whole reads CASSTGLGLQETQYF.

The covered CDR3 bases are TGCAGTGCTTCGGTAGGAGGGCCGGTGAATGAG. Protein product: CSASVGGPVNE. The CDR3, in full, reads CSASVGGPVNEQFF. The rearrangement links TRBV20-1 to TRBJ2-1; D is possibly TRBD2 (6 bases). The read finishes 3 residues shy of the CDR3 end, and the germline J gene is used to complete it. Germline CDR1 and CDR2: DFQATT and SNEGSKA (reference sequence). CDR3 length: 14 amino acids. The ends were cut back, 5 bases at V and 7 bases at J, with 18 bases in the middle.

On this clone itself: Coverage ceases 3 residues before the CDR3 finishes, and the germline J gene fills in the end. The chain joins TRBV6-2 or TRBV6-3 to TRBJ1-1; 7 bases map to TRBD1. The CDR3 covers 15 residues. The trim removed 6 bases at V and 4 bases at J, leaving 11 bases unmatched. The germline CDR1 and CDR2 sequences are MNHEY and SVGEGT. This chain's CDR3 is CASSRRTGSSTEAFF. CDR3 bases read: TGTGCCAGCAGCCGGAGGACAGGTTCGAGCACTGAA.

A word on this clone: The CDR3 extends 3 residues past the end of the read, so its final part is completed from the germline J gene. V is TRBV20-1 and J is TRBJ2-5; TRBD2 aligns across 9 bases. Germline V gives CDR1 DFQATT, CDR2 SNEGSKA (reference sequence). The CDR3 sequence is 17 residues long. V trimming: 5 bases; J trimming: 2 bases; junction bases outside the gene matches: 15. CDR3 region: CSAPLMSGRRRQETQYF. The covered CDR3 bases are TGCAGTGCTCCCTTGATGAGCGGGAGGAGGCGGCAAGAGACC.

A note on this clone: The read finishes 3 residues shy of the CDR3 end, and the germline J gene is used to complete it. The chain couples TRBV7-9 to TRBJ1-3; unclear D gene. The CDR3 is 12 amino acids. CDR1 and CDR2 from the germline V gene are SEHNR and FQNEAQ (reference sequence). V gave up 2 bases and J gave up 4 bases, with 3 bases separating them. This CDR3 is CASSLSGNTIYF. Incomplete CDR3 DNA: TGTGCCAGCAGCTTATCAGGAAACACC.

Comment on this clone: The read is 3 residues too short to cover the CDR3 end, so that end is filled in from the germline J gene. The J gene is TRBJ2-7, the V gene TRBV7-8, with 8 bases lining up with TRBD2. V lost 3 bases and J lost 0; bases outside the gene matches: 4. This CDR3 has 15 amino acids. Germline CDR1 and CDR2: SGHVS and FQNEAQ. The chain's CDR3 is CASSFTSGSSYEQYF. The DNA read from the CDR3 is TGTGCCAGCAGCTTCACTAGCGGATCCTCCTACGAG. Combining the CDR3 with reference TRBV7-8 and TRBJ2-7 gives the whole variable domain GAGVSQSPRYKVAKRGQDVALRCDPISGHVSLFWYQQALGQGPEFLTYFQNEAQLDKSGLPSDRFFAERPEGSVSTLKIQRTQQEDSAVYLCASSFTSGSSYEQYFGPGTRLTVT.

As concerns this clone: The observed sequence ends 3 residues before the CDR3 terminus, with the missing tail filled in from the germline J gene. This chain uses TRBV6-2 or TRBV6-3 with TRBJ2-3; 9 nucleotides line up with TRBD2. The CDR3 extends over 16 amino acids. From germline, CDR1 is MNHEY and CDR2 SVGEGT. The V and J ends lost 2 bases and 1 base, in that order; junction bases with no gene match: 4. The covered CDR3 bases are TGTGCCAGCAGTTACAAGGTAGCGGGAGGCACAGATACG. Encoded protein: CASSYKVAGGTDT. The whole CDR3 sequence reads CASSYKVAGGTDTQYF.

Of note for this clone: The read is 3 residues too short to cover the CDR3 end, so that end is filled in from the germline J gene. The V gene is TRBV5-6, the J gene TRBJ2-1; D might be TRBD2 (6 bases). Germline loops: CDR1 SGHDT, CDR2 YYEEEE. The V end was cut by 0 bases, the J end by 2 bases, with 9 bases between. The CDR3 runs to 15 residues. The CDR3 loop is CASSLAQRAYNEQFF. CDR3 bases read: TGTGCCAGCAGCTTGGCGCAGCGGGCCTACAATGAG.

Comment on this clone: The sequenced fragment ends 3 residues before the CDR3 boundary, so the rest is inferred from the germline J gene. The genes are TRBV7-2 and TRBJ1-5; D perhaps matches TRBD1 (5 bases). The V end was cut by 0 bases, the J end by 3 bases, with 9 bases between. The germline V gene has CDR1 SGHTA and CDR2 FQGNSA. This CDR3 is 15 amino acids long. The covered CDR3 bases are TGTGCCAGCAGCTTAGCCGGGACTCCCAATCAGCCC. Protein: CASSLAGTPNQP. The whole CDR3 sequence reads CASSLAGTPNQPQHF.

To note about this clone: Read data end 3 residues before the CDR3 end; the end is taken from the germline J gene. The chain uses TRBV18 and TRBJ2-7, with D possibly TRBD1 on 5 matching bases. Germline V gene lookup returns CDR1 KGHSH and CDR2 LQKENI. Trimming cost V 3 bases and J 3 bases, with 9 bases left between them. CDR3 length equals 13 residues. The covered CDR3 bases are TGTGCCAGCTCACCGGTTCAGGGCTACGAG. Amino acids: CASSPVQGYE. The CDR3 reads in full as CASSPVQGYEQYF.

Concerning this clone: The sequence runs out 3 residues before the end of the CDR3; the remainder is reconstructed from the germline J gene. The chain combines TRBV5-1 with TRBJ2-3, with 7 nucleotides matching TRBD2. V lost 0 bases to trimming and J lost 0 bases; unmatched junction nucleotides: 7. Per the germline V gene, CDR1 is SGHRS and CDR2 is YFSETQ. CDR3 size: 17 residues. CDR3 residues: CASSLAASGPSTDTQYF. The CDR3 DNA, read in part, is TGCGCCAGCAGCTTGGCGGCTAGCGGACCTAGCACAGATACG. The full variable domain, in which reference TRBV5-1 and TRBJ2-3 provide the parts outside the CDR3, is KAGVTQTPRYLIKTRGQQVTLSCSPISGHRSVSWYQQTPGQGLQFLFEYFSETQRNKGNFPGRFSGRQFSNSRSEMNVSTLELGDSALYLCASSLAASGPSTDTQYFGPGTRLTVL.

Comments on this clone: The read ends 3 residues early relative to the CDR3; the germline J gene fills the gap. The chain recombines TRBV19 with TRBJ2-7; 12 bases are a match to TRBD2. After removal of 3 bases from V and 6 bases from J, the junction contained 6 bases not matched to a gene. This CDR3 is 15 amino acids long. Germline loops: CDR1 LNHDA, CDR2 SQIVND (reference sequence). CDR3 region: CASSMTSGSMVEQYF. The CDR3 DNA, read in part, is TGTGCCAGTAGTATGACTAGCGGGAGTATGGTCGAG.

As to this clone: Read coverage stops 3 residues before the CDR3 terminus; the germline J gene supplies the remainder. The V gene is TRBV7-9, the J gene TRBJ1-1, with a possible D match to TRBD1 (6 bases). This CDR3 has 12 residues. Germline loops: CDR1 SEHNR, CDR2 FQNEAQ (reference sequence). Partial CDR3 DNA: TGTGCCAGCAGCCAAGACAGGTTTTTA. It yields the protein CASSQDRFL. The complete CDR3 sequence is CASSQDRFLAFF.

Note on this clone: The CDR3 end is not reached by the read, which stops 3 residues before it; the germline J gene fills it in. The chain links TRBV20-1 to TRBJ1-2; D uncertain. The CDR3 totals 13 residues. Germline assignment: CDR1 DFQATT and CDR2 SNEGSKA (reference sequence). CDR3 bases read: TGCAGTGCTAGTATCCGGGTCCCGGGGGGC. It codes for CSASIRVPGG. The full-length CDR3 reads as CSASIRVPGGYTF.

On this clone: The read ends 3 residues before the CDR3 terminus; that terminus is restored from the germline J gene. This chain links TRBV2 with TRBJ1-6, with D maybe TRBD1 (6 bases). The CDR3 length is 15 residues. V was trimmed by 5 bases and J by 0 bases, leaving 8 bases between them. The V gene's germline CDR1 is SNHLY and CDR2 FYNNEI. CDR3 sequence: CASSQGSSYNSPLHF. The sequenced part of the CDR3 DNA is TGTGCCAGCAGTCAGGGGAGCTCCTATAATTCACCC. The variable domain in full, with the rest retrieved from reference TRBV2 and TRBJ1-6, is EPEVTQTPSHQVTQMGQEVILRCVPISNHLYFYWYRQILGQKVEFLVSFYNNEISEKSEIFDDQFSVERPDGSNFTLKIRSTKLEDSAMYFCASSQGSSYNSPLHFGNGTRLTVT.

As to this clone: The CDR3 end lies 3 residues beyond the end of the read and is filled in from the germline J gene. This rearrangement joins TRBV7-2 to TRBJ2-6, with a tentative D call TRBD2 (6 bases). V lost 5 bases, J lost 7 bases, and 12 bases lay in between. Germline lookup yields CDR1 SGHTA and CDR2 FQGNSA. This CDR3 is built from 14 residues. The CDR3 bases that were read are TGTGCCAGCAGCGCATCGGGGGTTGCCAACGTC. Translated, it gives CASSASGVANV. The entire CDR3 reads CASSASGVANVLTF.